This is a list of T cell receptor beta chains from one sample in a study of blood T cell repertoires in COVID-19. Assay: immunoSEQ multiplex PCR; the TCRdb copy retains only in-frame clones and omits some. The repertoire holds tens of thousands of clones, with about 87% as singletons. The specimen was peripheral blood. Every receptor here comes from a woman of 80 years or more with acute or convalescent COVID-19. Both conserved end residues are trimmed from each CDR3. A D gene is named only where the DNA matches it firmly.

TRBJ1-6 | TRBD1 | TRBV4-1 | ASSQAGTGSPLH
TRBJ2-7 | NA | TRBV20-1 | SASLTPHEQY
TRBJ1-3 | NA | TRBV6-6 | ASSTPDEANTIY
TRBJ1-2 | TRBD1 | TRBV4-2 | ASSQVAGQGGGYT
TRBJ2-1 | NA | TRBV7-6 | ASSQSGVSYNEQF
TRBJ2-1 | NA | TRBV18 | ASSPPVSNEQF
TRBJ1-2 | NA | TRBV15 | ATSRPDKSGYGYT
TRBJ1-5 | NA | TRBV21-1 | ASSKGGRGRWNQPQH
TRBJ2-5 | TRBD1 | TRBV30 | AWSVRTGSRQETQY
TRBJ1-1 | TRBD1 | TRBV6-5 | ASSYSGQGYTEAF
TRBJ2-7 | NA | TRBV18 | ASSPRRTLNYEQY
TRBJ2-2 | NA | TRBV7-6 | ASSLGGRVMRSNTGELF
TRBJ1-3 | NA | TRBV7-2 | ASSRGDSGNTIY